A single sample is the source of the 18 T cell receptor beta chains below, sequenced in a study of blood T cells in healthy people across ages. The use of a sample-barcoded 5' primer and a J-beta primer mix characterized a second PCR of about 6 to 12 cycles. TCRdb re-analysed the 5' RACE reads in MiXCR, keeping a single row per CDR3 protein. The data contain around 970,000 distinct CDR3 sequences, approximately 50% of them singletons. Specimen: blood. All receptors come from a woman in her fifties or sixties in good health.

Concerning this clonotype: An end of the junction does not agree with germline; a read error may underlie this. The chain is built from TRBV6-5 and TRBJ2-1; no clear D. The germline V gene encodes CDR1 MNHEY and CDR2 SVGAGI. The CDR3 spans 18 residues. Written as DNA, the CDR3 is TGTGCCAGCAGTTCCCCCGGCGGACGGATTACCTACTACAACGAGCAGTTCTTC. Its translation: CASSSPGGRITYYNEQFF.

This clonotype was counted at least ten times. This chain joins TRBV4-1 and TRBJ2-7; the match to TRBD1 covers 8 bases. V was pared by 0 bases and J by 8 bases, with 6 bases of the junction left unmatched. The CDR3 has 14 residues. The germline V gene has CDR1 MGHRA and CDR2 YSYEKL. The DNA of the CDR3 is TGCGCCAGCAGCCAAGACCCGGACAGGGAGAAGCAGTACTTC. Its translation: CASSQDPDREKQYF.

This clonotype was found a few times. This CDR3 is CASSLSWRDRYNEQFF. CDR3 bases: TGTGCCAGCAGTTTAAGTTGGCGCGACAGGTACAATGAGCAGTTCTTC. The rearrangement joins TRBV27 to TRBJ2-1, with TRBD1 as a possible D gene (6 bases). This CDR3 spans 16 amino acids. Germline lookup yields CDR1 MNHEY and CDR2 SMNVEV (reference sequence). With 2 bases removed from V and 4 bases from J, the gap between germline ends came to 15 bases.

This chain joins TRBV9 and TRBJ2-4; TRBD2 is a possible D gene (7 bases). V lost 0 bases to trimming and J lost 13 bases, with 17 bases between them. The CDR3 has 14 residues. The germline V gene encodes CDR1 SGDLS and CDR2 YYNGEE. The CDR3 bases are TGTGCCAGCAGCGTAGCTACGGCGGGGGCGGCCCAGTACTTC. This sequence encodes CASSVATAGAAQYF.

Only a few counts were recorded for this clonotype. The chain links TRBV7-2 to TRBJ2-7; the D gene is possibly TRBD2 (5 bases). Per the germline V gene, CDR1 is SGHTA and CDR2 is FQGNSA. CDR3 length: 16 residues. V was clipped by 1 base and J by 0 bases, with 13 bases between them. In DNA form, the CDR3 reads TGTGCCAGCAGCTTAGTTTCGGACTTAAGCTCCTACGAGCAGTACTTC. Translating gives CASSLVSDLSSYEQYF. The full variable domain, its missing parts supplied by reference TRBV7-2 and TRBJ2-7, is GAGVSQSPSNKVTEKGKDVELRCDPISGHTALYWYRQSLGQGLEFLIYFQGNSAPDKSGLPSDRFSAERTGGSVSTLTIQRTQQEDSAVYLCASSLVSDLSSYEQYFGPGTRLTVT.

CDR3 sequence reads: CASSQMQGYNEQFF. The CDR3 nucleotides read TGTGCCAGCAGCCAAATGCAGGGCTACAATGAGCAGTTCTTC. The chain combines TRBV3-1 with TRBJ2-1, with D possibly being TRBD1 (5 bases). The CDR3 is 14 residues long. The ends were cut back, 2 bases at V and 3 bases at J, with 8 bases in the middle. CDR1 and CDR2 (germline): LGHDT, YNNKEL (reference sequence).

The chain has TRBV3-1 and TRBJ2-3; D possibly corresponds to TRBD1 (5 bases). The CDR3 length is 13 residues. Germline V gene sequence: CDR1 LGHDT, CDR2 YNNKEL (reference sequence). Trimming took 9 bases from V and 2 from J, leaving 12 bases between them. CDR3 amino acids: CASARVPTDTQYF. CDR3 coding DNA: TGTGCCAGTGCCAGGGTCCCCACAGATACGCAGTATTTT.

CDR3 residues: CRAERSGRQTEAFF. The DNA of the CDR3 is TGCAGGGCCGAGAGGAGTGGCAGACAAACTGAAGCTTTCTTT. The chain combines TRBV20-1 with TRBJ1-1; unclear D gene. CDR1 and CDR2 from the germline V gene are DFQATT and SNEGSKA (reference sequence). CDR3 length: 14 residues.

The chain combines TRBV12-3 or TRBV12-4 with TRBJ2-3; D call uncertain. The CDR3 has 13 amino acids. Trimming cost V 6 bases and J 4 bases, with 11 bases left between them. The CDR3 spells CASSSTESDTQYF. CDR3 bases: TGTGCCAGCAGCTCGACCGAATCAGATACGCAGTATTTT.

Points on this clonotype: One junction end disagrees with the germline gene, perhaps due to a read error. The chain is built from TRBV28 and TRBJ2-7, with 7 bases identical to TRBD1. The CDR3 length is 14 residues. Per the germline V gene, CDR1 is MDHEN and CDR2 is SYDVKM. The CDR3 DNA reads TGTGCCAGCAGTTTTCGACAGGGCTCCTACGGGCAGTACTTC. Translated, it gives CASSFRQGSYGQYF.

As regards this clonotype: A clone one base away is much larger, so this may be a read error. The chain couples TRBV7-9 to TRBJ2-5; no definite D call. CDR3 length: 13 residues. Trimming took off 5 bases at V and 1 base at J, with 8 bases between the two ends. Germline-derived CDR1 and CDR2 are SEHNR and FQNEAQ (reference sequence). CDR3 region: CASSVVIQETQYF. As DNA, the CDR3 is TGTGCCAGCAGCGTTGTTATCCAAGAGACCCAGTACTTC.

The chain uses TRBV18 and TRBJ2-1, with D hard to call. CDR1 is KGHSH and CDR2 is LQKENI in the germline V gene. V lost 1 base, J lost 4 bases, and 5 bases lay in between. This CDR3 is built from 13 residues. The CDR3, as DNA: TGTGCCAGCTCACCACAGGAATACAATGAGCAGTTCTTC. Translation: CASSPQEYNEQFF.

The chain employs TRBV28 and TRBJ2-5, with D possibly being TRBD2 (5 bases). This CDR3 contains 13 residues. V was clipped by 6 bases and J by 9 bases, with 17 bases between them. In germline, CDR1 is MDHEN, CDR2 SYDVKM. As DNA, the CDR3 is TGTGCCAGCAGCCCCATGGGAGAGAGGTCCCAGTACTTC. This gives the protein CASSPMGERSQYF.

In this sample, this clonotype turned up a few times. The V gene is TRBV21-1, the J gene TRBJ1-4. TRBV21-1 counts as a pseudogene. The CDR3 runs to 19 residues. CDR3 nucleotide sequence: TGTGCCAGCAGCAACGTCCGAAAGGGGACTGCCCTCGAAAATGAAAAACTGTTTTTT. This gives the protein CASSNVRKGTALENEKLFF.

This clonotype was counted a few times. The chain couples TRBV11-2 to TRBJ2-1, with D maybe TRBD2 (6 bases). Germline CDR1 reads SGHAT; CDR2 reads FQNNGV. The CDR3 extends over 15 amino acids. Trimming shortened V by 4 bases and J by 4 bases, and 14 bases separated the two germline ends. The CDR3 DNA sequence: TGTGCCAGCAGCTCCCCGAGGAGGGAATACAATGAGCAGTTCTTC. Translation: CASSSPRREYNEQFF.

As regards this clonotype: Relative to the germline gene, one junction end is altered; a read error may explain this. CDR3 coding DNA: TGCAGTGCTAGAGATGCGGTAGCGGGAGACGGCTACAATGGGCAGTTCTTC. Translated, it gives CSARDAVAGDGYNGQFF. The chain links TRBV20-1 to TRBJ2-1; 9 nucleotides match TRBD2. Germline lookup yields CDR1 DFQATT and CDR2 SNEGSKA (reference sequence). This CDR3 contains 17 residues.

The CDR3 nucleotides read TGTGCCAGCAGCTCCACCGAGCGGGACAGAACCTACGAGCAGTACTTC. Amino acids: CASSSTERDRTYEQYF. The chain is built from TRBV7-9 and TRBJ2-7, with D perhaps matching TRBD1 or TRBD2 (7 bases each). This CDR3 spans 16 amino acids. V dropped 4 bases and J dropped 2 bases, with 18 bases sitting between them. Germline lookup yields CDR1 SEHNR and CDR2 FQNEAQ (reference sequence).

The chain carries TRBV4-1 and TRBJ2-7, with 8 positions matching TRBD1. This CDR3 region has 17 residues. The junction had 11 bases not matched to a gene; V was cut back by 0 bases and J by 4 bases. Germline CDR1 reads MGHRA; CDR2 reads YSYEKL. CDR3 sequence: CASSQDFRQGALYEQYF. The CDR3 coding sequence is TGCGCCAGCAGCCAAGATTTCCGTCAGGGGGCCTTATACGAGCAGTACTTC.